Listed below are T cell receptor beta chains from one sample, sequenced in a study of blood T cells in healthy people across ages. MiXCR, run by TCRdb on the 5' RACE reads, gives a single entry per CDR3 protein. Of around 820,000 distinct CDR3 sequences listed, roughly 25% are singletons. The sample was also linked to a second study, of T cells of mothers and their children.

The sequenced material came from blood. The receptors shown here come from a boy aged 5 to 17 in good health. CDR3s include the opening cysteine and the closing phenylalanine or tryptophan. A D gene is named only where the DNA matches it firmly. Part of the rows lack a size; the others show once, few, many or a class for expanded clones.

>TRBJ2-5|.|few|TRBV18
CASSPPIRETQYF
TGTGCCAGCTCACCACCGATCCGAGAGACCCAGTACTTC
>TRBJ2-1|.|.|TRBV20-1
CSARGRPSSYNEQFF
TGCAGTGCTAGAGGTCGGCCAAGCTCCTACAATGAGCAGTTCTTC
>TRBJ2-2|.|few|TRBV21-1
CASSEDLDNTGELFF
TGTGCCAGCAGTGAAGACCTAGATAACACCGGGGAGCTGTTTTTT
>TRBJ2-6|.|.|TRBV6-1
CASSIDMQVGANVLTF
TGTGCCAGCAGTATTGACATGCAAGTTGGGGCCAACGTCCTGACTTTC
>TRBJ2-4|.|few|TRBV7-2
CASSEKPGNIQYF
TGCGCCAGCAGCGAGAAGCCGGGGAACATTCAGTACTTC
>TRBJ2-7|TRBD1|.|TRBV20-1
CSASRTGGIDEQYF
TGCAGTGCTAGCCGGACAGGGGGCATCGACGAGCAGTACTTC
>TRBJ2-3|.|.|TRBV18
CASSPGRVDTDTQYF
TGTGCCAGCTCACCAGGCAGGGTGGACACAGATACGCAGTATTTT
>TRBJ2-7|.|.|TRBV20-1
CSAKDPSSYEQYF
TGCAGTGCTAAGGATCCTAGCTCCTACGAGCAGTACTTC
>TRBJ2-1|.|few|TRBV27
CASSLVAVSSYNEQFF
TGTGCCAGCAGTCTTGTAGCGGTAAGCTCCTACAATGAGCAGTTCTTC
>TRBJ1-1|.|few|TRBV29-1
CSVERRLMNTEAFF
TGCAGCGTTGAAAGGCGGCTCATGAACACTGAAGCTTTCTTT
>TRBJ1-2|TRBD1|few|TRBV5-1
CASSSEGALYGYTF
TGCGCCAGCAGCTCCGAGGGGGCTCTCTATGGCTACACCTTC
>TRBJ1-2|.|few|TRBV5-1
CASSTGQLLMEGYTF
TGCGCCAGCAGCACCGGACAGCTATTGATGGAAGGCTACACCTTC
>TRBJ2-3|.|few|TRBV7-2
CASSLVSGADTDTQYF
TGTGCCAGCAGCTTAGTTTCGGGGGCCGACACAGATACGCAGTATTTT
>TRBJ1-3|.|.|TRBV20-1
CSAKPENTIYF
TGCAGTGCTAAGCCGGAAAACACCATATATTTT
>TRBJ2-7|.|.|TRBV2
CASSEGIGYEQYF
TGTGCCAGCAGTGAAGGGATTGGCTACGAGCAGTACTTC
>TRBJ1-1|TRBD1|few|TRBV29-1
CSVDTGTGGMNTEAFF
TGCAGCGTTGATACCGGGACAGGGGGTATGAACACTGAAGCTTTCTTT
>TRBJ1-2|TRBD1|.|TRBV9
CASSGRDRGNYGYTF
TGTGCCAGCAGCGGCCGGGACAGGGGTAACTATGGCTACACCTTC
>TRBJ2-2|.|.|TRBV3-1
CASSQETGWYTGELFF
TGTGCCAGCAGCCAAGAAACAGGCTGGTACACCGGGGAGCTGTTTTTT
>TRBJ2-3|.|.|TRBV7-2
CASSPGAPSDTQYF
TGTGCCAGCAGCCCGGGGGCCCCTTCAGATACGCAGTATTTT
>TRBJ2-7|.|.|TRBV27
CASSSRRTYEQYF
TGTGCCAGCAGTTCAAGGAGAACCTACGAGCAGTACTTC
>TRBJ1-5|.|few|TRBV4-1
CASSQEVGQGNQPQHF
TGCGCCAGCAGCCAAGAAGTCGGGCAGGGGAATCAGCCCCAGCATTTT
>TRBJ2-5|.|few|TRBV20-1
CSARDQATPTQYF
TGCAGTGCTAGAGATCAGGCAACCCCGACCCAGTACTTC
>TRBJ2-3|.|.|TRBV7-2
CASSLRQDTQYF
TGTGCCAGCAGCTTACGACAAGATACGCAGTATTTT